The 32 T cell receptor beta chains below all came from one sample that was sequenced in a study of shared clonotypes between healthy human individuals. The assay was immunoSEQ multiplex PCR, and TCRdb's table has in-frame clones only and misses some. The sample carries about 960,000 clones, approximately 76% recorded once. The sequencing input was memory CD4+ T cells sorted from blood. Subset reported: CD45RA-negative fraction. These receptors all stem from a man between 18 and 35 years old in good health.

V usage is TRBV10-3 and J usage is TRBJ2-3; weak D call: TRBD2 (6 bases). Germline V CDR1 and CDR2: ENHRY, SYGVKD. This CDR3 is 15 amino acids long. V dropped 4 bases and J dropped 6 bases, with 17 bases sitting between them. The CDR3, as DNA: TGTGCCATCAGTGGAAACCCGGCTAGCGTTGATACGCAGTATTTT. Translation: CAISGNPASVDTQYF.

This clone appeared once. The CDR3 DNA sequence: TGTGCCATCAGTGAACGGGCAGGTTATCCTTCCGAGCAGTACTTC. Its translation: CAISERAGYPSEQYF. This chain joins TRBV10-3 and TRBJ2-7; D not resolved. With 3 bases removed from V and 6 bases from J, the gap between germline ends came to 18 bases. This CDR3 region has 15 residues. Germline loops: CDR1 ENHRY, CDR2 SYGVKD.

This clone has ten or more counts. Other nucleotide sequences from this sample produce the same CDR3. The chain joins TRBV6-5 to TRBJ2-2; 10 bases map to TRBD2. V lost 2 bases, J lost 7 bases, and 4 bases stayed unmatched. The germline V gene has CDR1 MNHEY and CDR2 SVGAGI. The CDR3 loop spans 15 amino acids. The CDR3 sequence is CASSYASGGSGELFF. As DNA, the CDR3 is TGTGCCAGCAGTTACGCTAGCGGGGGAAGCGGGGAGCTGTTTTTT.

This sequence joins TRBV7-8 and TRBJ1-5; D may be TRBD1 (5 bases). From germline, CDR1 is SGHVS and CDR2 FQNEAQ. The V end lost 2 bases, the J end lost 7 bases, and 15 bases lay between the germline ends. This CDR3 spans 15 amino acids. The CDR3 loop reads CASSLFESGRQPQHF. CDR3 nucleotides: TGTGCCAGCAGCTTATTTGAATCAGGGAGGCAGCCCCAGCATTTT.

The chain joins TRBV9 to TRBJ2-3; no firm D call. The V end lost 3 bases, the J end lost 1 base, and 15 bases lay between the germline ends. Germline lookup yields CDR1 SGDLS and CDR2 YYNGEE. The CDR3 is 16 residues long. As DNA, the CDR3 is TGTGCCAGCAGCGCCGCGATAGCAGCTGGCACAGATACGCAGTATTTT. It codes for CASSAAIAAGTDTQYF.

The rearrangement links TRBV9 to TRBJ1-3; D gene unclear. V was clipped by 7 bases and J by 4 bases, with 12 bases between them. Germline loops: CDR1 SGDLS, CDR2 YYNGEE. CDR3 length: 13 amino acids. CDR3 bases: TGTGCCAGCGGAAACATAGGCGGAAACACCATATATTTT. The encoded protein is CASGNIGGNTIYF.

The genes are TRBV6-1 and TRBJ2-2; D is tentatively TRBD1 or TRBD2 (5 bases each). The germline gives CDR1 MNHNS, CDR2 SASEGT. V was pared by 2 bases and J by 0 bases, with 7 bases between. There are 15 residues in the CDR3. CDR3 nucleotides: TGTGCCAGCAGTGAAAGGGGACCGAACACCGGGGAGCTGTTTTTT. Amino acid sequence: CASSERGPNTGELFF.

The genes are TRBV19 and TRBJ1-1; D perhaps matches TRBD1 (6 bases). Trimming pared 5 bases from V and 3 bases from J, leaving 16 bases between. There are 15 residues in the CDR3. Germline CDR1 and CDR2: LNHDA and SQIVND (reference sequence). The CDR3 reads CASSSRRRGDTEAFF. The CDR3 DNA is TGTGCCAGTAGTTCCCGACGTAGGGGGGACACTGAAGCTTTCTTT. The whole variable domain, filled in from reference TRBV19 and TRBJ1-1, reads DGGITQSPKYLFRKEGQNVTLSCEQNLNHDAMYWYRQDPGQGLRLIYYSQIVNDFQKGDIAEGYSVSREKKESFPLTVTSAQKNPTAFYLCASSSRRRGDTEAFFGQGTRLTVV.

This chain joins TRBV5-6 and TRBJ2-5, with D tentatively TRBD1 or TRBD2 (6 bases each). The CDR3 contains 16 residues. The ends were cut back, 4 bases at V and 5 bases at J, with 21 bases in the middle. CDR1 is SGHDT and CDR2 is YYEEEE in the germline V gene. CDR3 coding DNA: TGTGCCAGCAGCAAACTACAGGGAGGAGGGAAGGAGACCCAGTACTTC. Amino acids: CASSKLQGGGKETQYF.

CDR3 residues: CASSSGLAGALQETQYF. CDR3 nucleotides: TGTGCCAGCAGCTCTGGACTAGCGGGAGCCCTACAAGAGACCCAGTACTTC. J is TRBJ2-5 and V is TRBV5-4, with 13 bases lining up with TRBD2. The V gene end was trimmed by 3 bases and the J gene end by 2 bases; junction bases not matched to a gene: 7. This CDR3 has 17 residues. Germline lookup yields CDR1 SGHNT and CDR2 YYREEE (reference sequence).

Details on this clone: Other DNA sequences from this sample encode an identical CDR3 as well. The chain carries TRBV28 and TRBJ2-2; 7 nucleotides line up with TRBD1. Losses at the gene ends were 6 bases for V and 0 bases for J; bases not matched to a gene: 4. The germline V gene encodes CDR1 MDHEN and CDR2 SYDVKM. The CDR3 sequence is 15 residues long. The CDR3 sequence: CASSLTGPNTGELFF. In DNA form, the CDR3 reads TGTGCCAGCAGCCTGACAGGGCCGAACACCGGGGAGCTGTTTTTT.

The CDR3 DNA reads as TGTGCCAGCAGCGTGAGCACAGGGGGAGGGGCCAACGTCCTGACTTTC. It encodes CASSVSTGGGANVLTF. The chain combines TRBV9 with TRBJ2-6; 8 positions agree with TRBD1. Germline V lookup: CDR1 SGDLS, CDR2 YYNGEE. The CDR3 covers 16 residues. J lost 4 bases, V lost 2 bases, and 5 bases had no gene match.

This clone was counted once. In the same sample, other DNA sequences code for this CDR3. The V call is TRBV5-6, the J call TRBJ2-5; TRBD1 matches at 7 bases. The CDR3 loop spans 15 amino acids. Germline V gives CDR1 SGHDT, CDR2 YYEEEE. V trimming: 2 bases; J trimming: 5 bases; junction bases outside the gene matches: 9. This chain's CDR3 is CASSLRQGLGETQYF. DNA of the CDR3: TGTGCCAGCAGCTTACGACAGGGTCTAGGGGAGACCCAGTACTTC.

The rearrangement joins TRBV5-1 to TRBJ1-1, with a weak D call TRBD1 (5 bases). Germline V CDR1 and CDR2: SGHRS, YFSETQ. There are 16 residues in the CDR3. The ends were cut back, 0 bases at V and 1 base at J, with 13 bases in the middle. The CDR3 DNA reads as TGCGCCAGCAGCTTGGCTCAGGGAGGAACGAACACTGAAGCTTTCTTT. It encodes CASSLAQGGTNTEAFF.

The chain combines TRBV12-5 with TRBJ2-5; D possibly corresponds to TRBD1 (6 bases). This CDR3 is built from 12 residues. Germline lookup yields CDR1 LGHNT and CDR2 FRNRAP. Trimming stripped 6 bases from V and 5 bases from J, with 10 bases between. This chain's CDR3 is CASGGGSETQYF. The CDR3, as DNA: TGTGCTAGTGGAGGGGGTTCCGAGACCCAGTACTTC.

The chain uses TRBV15 and TRBJ2-7, with D unclear. Trimming stripped 1 base from V and 7 bases from J, with 17 bases between. The CDR3 totals 15 residues. Germline values: CDR1 LNHNV, CDR2 YYDKDF (reference sequence). The CDR3 is CATSRGAHALREQYF. The DNA for the CDR3 is TGTGCCACCAGCAGAGGGGCTCACGCCCTCAGGGAGCAGTACTTC.

V and J are TRBV9 and TRBJ2-5, with TRBD2 matching 10 bases. The CDR3 totals 16 residues. Germline CDR1 SGDLS, CDR2 YYNGEE. J gave up 5 bases and V 0 bases, and 7 bases lay outside the gene matches. This CDR3 is CASSVGSGGAKETQYF. For the CDR3, the DNA is TGTGCCAGCAGCGTAGGAAGCGGGGGGGCCAAGGAGACCCAGTACTTC.

The CDR3 sequence is CASRGQNPNSPLHF. CDR3 DNA: TGTGCCAGCAGGGGACAGAACCCTAATTCACCCCTCCACTTT. V gene TRBV5-6 combines with J gene TRBJ1-6; 7 nucleotides match TRBD1. Germline V gene lookup returns CDR1 SGHDT and CDR2 YYEEEE. Germline trimming cut 5 bases from V and 6 bases from J; bases unmatched to any gene: 5. There are 14 residues in the CDR3.

The CDR3 DNA reads TGTGCCAGCAGTCAGACGGGACAGGCATCCTACGAGCAGTACTTC. Translation: CASSQTGQASYEQYF. The chain links TRBV6-5 to TRBJ2-7; 8 bases map to TRBD1. From germline, CDR1 is MNHEY and CDR2 SVGAGI. Trimming at V came to 5 bases and at J to 1 base, leaving 7 bases not matched to a gene. The CDR3 has 15 residues.

This clone came up many times. Other DNA sequences in this sample translate to the same CDR3. This sequence joins TRBV18 and TRBJ2-6; possible D gene TRBD1, 6 bases. Germline CDR1 KGHSH, CDR2 LQKENI. V lost 3 bases and J lost 0, with 12 bases in between. This CDR3 is 17 amino acids long. The CDR3 is CASSPGTGSSGANVLTF. Here the CDR3 DNA reads TGTGCCAGCTCACCGGGTACAGGGAGCTCTGGGGCCAACGTCCTGACTTTC.

This clone appeared a single time. The identical CDR3 is also encoded by other nucleotide sequences in the sample. This chain links TRBV7-9 with TRBJ2-7; D is undetermined. The CDR3 is made up of 12 amino acids. The V and J ends lost 3 bases and 4 bases respectively, with 7 bases between them. Germline CDR1 and CDR2: SEHNR and FQNEAQ (reference sequence). Written as DNA, the CDR3 is TGTGCCAGCAGCTTGGTCGGTTACGAGCAGTACTTC. Its protein product is CASSLVGYEQYF.

V usage is TRBV7-3 and J usage is TRBJ2-7, with a weak D call TRBD1 (5 bases). With 5 bases removed from V and 7 bases from J, the gap between germline ends came to 12 bases. The germline gives CDR1 SGHTA, CDR2 FQGTGA. The CDR3 consists of 12 residues. The CDR3 sequence: CASSQINREQYF. The DNA of the CDR3 is TGTGCCAGCAGCCAAATTAACAGGGAGCAGTACTTC.

V and J are TRBV6-1 and TRBJ1-2; 7 positions agree with TRBD1. V shed 7 bases, J shed 2 bases, and the junction held 4 bases outside the gene matches. This CDR3 region has 13 residues. CDR1 is MNHNS, CDR2 SASEGT, per germline. For the CDR3, the DNA is TGTGCCAGCATCAAGACAGGGAACTATGGCTACACCTTC. Its protein is CASIKTGNYGYTF.

A single count supports this clone. The rearrangement links TRBV27 to TRBJ2-5; D may be TRBD1 (5 bases). This CDR3 has 13 residues. Trimming took off 7 bases at V and 6 bases at J, with 15 bases between the two ends. Germline V gene sequence: CDR1 MNHEY, CDR2 SMNVEV (reference sequence). This CDR3 reads CASKEQAAKTQYF. The CDR3 DNA reads as TGTGCCAGCAAGGAACAGGCGGCAAAGACCCAGTACTTC.

This chain connects TRBV5-3 to TRBJ2-1, with D hard to call. TRBV5-3 is reported as an ORF; its role is uncertain. CDR3 size: 17 residues. Trimming took 1 base from V and 11 from J, leaving 25 bases between them. For the CDR3, the DNA is TGTGCCAGAAGCTTGCTTGAAAGCGAGAAAGGGAAAAACAAGCAGTTCTTC. This translates into CARSLLESEKGKNKQFF.

The V gene is TRBV30, the J gene TRBJ1-4; 9 nucleotides agree with TRBD1. J was trimmed by 7 bases and V by 5 bases; bases with no gene match: 11. There are 15 residues in the CDR3. Per germline, CDR1 GTSNPN and CDR2 SVGIG (reference sequence). This CDR3 reads CAWGTPGQGSEKLFF. CDR3 coding DNA: TGTGCCTGGGGAACCCCCGGACAGGGGAGTGAAAAACTGTTTTTT.

V is TRBV11-2 and J is TRBJ1-2; D possibly corresponds to TRBD1 (5 bases). Deletions cut 0 bases from V and 3 bases from J, with 11 bases between. The CDR3 spans 15 residues. CDR1 and CDR2 from the germline V gene are SGHAT and FQNNGV. The CDR3 region is CASSLDVAGYYGYTF. The CDR3 bases are TGTGCCAGCAGCTTAGATGTGGCAGGGTACTATGGCTACACCTTC.

Written as DNA, the CDR3 is TGCAGCGTTGTTCCGGGGTCTGGCTATGGCTACACCTTC. Translating gives CSVVPGSGYGYTF. V and J are TRBV29-1 and TRBJ1-2; D unresolved. Germline V gene data show CDR1 as SQVTM and CDR2 as ANQGSEA. The CDR3 is made up of 13 amino acids. V lost 4 bases to trimming and J lost 4 bases, with 13 bases between them.

This sequence joins TRBV15 and TRBJ1-2, with D unclear. Trimming took off 0 bases at V and 11 bases at J, with 19 bases between the two ends. CDR3 length equals 15 residues. Germline V gene sequence: CDR1 LNHNV, CDR2 YYDKDF (reference sequence). The CDR3 is CATSRDRQDLSGYTF. The CDR3 coding sequence is TGTGCCACCAGCAGAGATCGGCAGGACCTGTCCGGTTACACCTTC.

This clone occurred a few times. The chain carries TRBV28 and TRBJ1-6; possible D gene TRBD1, 5 bases. V lost 8 bases and J 11 bases, leaving 22 bases between the germline ends. Germline V gene lookup returns CDR1 MDHEN and CDR2 SYDVKM. The CDR3 loop spans 15 amino acids. CDR3 region: CASGLGGGRDAPLHF. The CDR3 DNA reads TGTGCCAGCGGACTGGGCGGGGGAAGAGATGCACCCCTCCACTTT.

This clone has a handful of counts. The chain uses TRBV18 and TRBJ1-1; 7 nucleotides align to TRBD1. V gave up 6 bases and J gave up 5 bases; unmatched junction bases: 15. Looked up from germline, CDR1 is KGHSH and CDR2 is LQKENI. The CDR3 runs 16 residues. In DNA form, the CDR3 reads TGTGCCAGCTCCGCGGACAGGACCCCGGTGGGGACTGAAGCTTTCTTT. This codes for CASSADRTPVGTEAFF.

V and J are TRBV29-1 and TRBJ2-7; TRBD2 might be the D (6 bases). Germline V lookup: CDR1 SQVTM, CDR2 ANQGSEA. The length of the CDR3 is 14 residues. V dropped 5 bases and J dropped 4 bases, with 18 bases sitting between them. The CDR3 nucleotides read TGCAGCGTTCCCGGGGGACCCCCGTGGTACGAGCAGTACTTC. Encoded protein: CSVPGGPPWYEQYF.